This entry concerns a single TCR beta chain. Antigen unknown. The sample belongs to a study of OX40 agonist ivuxolimab in advanced cancers. Study outcomes and limitations: Circulating CD4+ and CD8+ T cells showed clonal expansion by week 6 at 0.1 to 3.0 mg/kg.

Assay: immunoSEQ multiplex PCR; the TCRdb copy retains only in-frame clones and omits some. The data show around 83,000 clones, with about 91% seen just once and about 2.3% held by the top ten. CDR1 and CDR2 from the germline V gene are WNHNN and SYGVQD (reference sequence). CDR3 length: 13 amino acids. V was clipped by 6 bases and J by 5 bases, with 11 bases between them. This clonotype was sampled from an adult with an advanced solid tumor such as melanoma, head and neck, liver or kidney cancer. Sample: CD4+ or CD8+ T cells sorted from blood, taken in a trial of the OX40 agonist ivuxolimab. This chain joins TRBV10-1 and TRBJ2-1, with a weak D call TRBD2 (6 bases). As DNA, the CDR3 is TGCGCCAGCAGCCTCGGGACTGACAATGAGCAGTTCTTC. The encoded protein is CASSLGTDNEQFF.